The sequence of this T cell receptor (beta chain) was determined in a study of tumor-infiltrating lymphocytes in primary liver carcinoma. Blood RNA originated from unsorted whole blood, with germline DNA additionally extracted. Ten or more counts support this clonotype. Germline V CDR1 and CDR2: ENHRY, SYGVKD. Trimming took off 3 bases at V and 1 base at J, with 10 bases between the two ends. This CDR3 is built from 15 residues. Synthesis of TCR beta cDNA was carried out from around 500 ng total RNA with a constant-region primer. Three nested multiplex PCR rounds of slightly modified ARM-PCR generated TCR beta libraries. Researchers ran the first two PCR rounds for roughly 11 cycles each with TRBV1-TRBV30 forward primers and a C-beta reverse primer. One entry per CDR3 protein, called by TCRdb with MiXCR from the multiplex PCR reads. The sample lists 310,000 or so distinct CDR3 sequences, 65% occurring once.

This clonotype was sampled from a man aged 40-49 years with primary liver carcinoma and hepatitis B virus infection. The chain recombines TRBV10-3 with TRBJ1-5; a weak D match, TRBD1 (5 bases). Specimen: peripheral blood. The DNA for the CDR3 is TGTGCCATCAGTGATCAGGGTGGCAGCAATCAGCCCCAGCATTTT. The encoded protein is CAISDQGGSNQPQHF.